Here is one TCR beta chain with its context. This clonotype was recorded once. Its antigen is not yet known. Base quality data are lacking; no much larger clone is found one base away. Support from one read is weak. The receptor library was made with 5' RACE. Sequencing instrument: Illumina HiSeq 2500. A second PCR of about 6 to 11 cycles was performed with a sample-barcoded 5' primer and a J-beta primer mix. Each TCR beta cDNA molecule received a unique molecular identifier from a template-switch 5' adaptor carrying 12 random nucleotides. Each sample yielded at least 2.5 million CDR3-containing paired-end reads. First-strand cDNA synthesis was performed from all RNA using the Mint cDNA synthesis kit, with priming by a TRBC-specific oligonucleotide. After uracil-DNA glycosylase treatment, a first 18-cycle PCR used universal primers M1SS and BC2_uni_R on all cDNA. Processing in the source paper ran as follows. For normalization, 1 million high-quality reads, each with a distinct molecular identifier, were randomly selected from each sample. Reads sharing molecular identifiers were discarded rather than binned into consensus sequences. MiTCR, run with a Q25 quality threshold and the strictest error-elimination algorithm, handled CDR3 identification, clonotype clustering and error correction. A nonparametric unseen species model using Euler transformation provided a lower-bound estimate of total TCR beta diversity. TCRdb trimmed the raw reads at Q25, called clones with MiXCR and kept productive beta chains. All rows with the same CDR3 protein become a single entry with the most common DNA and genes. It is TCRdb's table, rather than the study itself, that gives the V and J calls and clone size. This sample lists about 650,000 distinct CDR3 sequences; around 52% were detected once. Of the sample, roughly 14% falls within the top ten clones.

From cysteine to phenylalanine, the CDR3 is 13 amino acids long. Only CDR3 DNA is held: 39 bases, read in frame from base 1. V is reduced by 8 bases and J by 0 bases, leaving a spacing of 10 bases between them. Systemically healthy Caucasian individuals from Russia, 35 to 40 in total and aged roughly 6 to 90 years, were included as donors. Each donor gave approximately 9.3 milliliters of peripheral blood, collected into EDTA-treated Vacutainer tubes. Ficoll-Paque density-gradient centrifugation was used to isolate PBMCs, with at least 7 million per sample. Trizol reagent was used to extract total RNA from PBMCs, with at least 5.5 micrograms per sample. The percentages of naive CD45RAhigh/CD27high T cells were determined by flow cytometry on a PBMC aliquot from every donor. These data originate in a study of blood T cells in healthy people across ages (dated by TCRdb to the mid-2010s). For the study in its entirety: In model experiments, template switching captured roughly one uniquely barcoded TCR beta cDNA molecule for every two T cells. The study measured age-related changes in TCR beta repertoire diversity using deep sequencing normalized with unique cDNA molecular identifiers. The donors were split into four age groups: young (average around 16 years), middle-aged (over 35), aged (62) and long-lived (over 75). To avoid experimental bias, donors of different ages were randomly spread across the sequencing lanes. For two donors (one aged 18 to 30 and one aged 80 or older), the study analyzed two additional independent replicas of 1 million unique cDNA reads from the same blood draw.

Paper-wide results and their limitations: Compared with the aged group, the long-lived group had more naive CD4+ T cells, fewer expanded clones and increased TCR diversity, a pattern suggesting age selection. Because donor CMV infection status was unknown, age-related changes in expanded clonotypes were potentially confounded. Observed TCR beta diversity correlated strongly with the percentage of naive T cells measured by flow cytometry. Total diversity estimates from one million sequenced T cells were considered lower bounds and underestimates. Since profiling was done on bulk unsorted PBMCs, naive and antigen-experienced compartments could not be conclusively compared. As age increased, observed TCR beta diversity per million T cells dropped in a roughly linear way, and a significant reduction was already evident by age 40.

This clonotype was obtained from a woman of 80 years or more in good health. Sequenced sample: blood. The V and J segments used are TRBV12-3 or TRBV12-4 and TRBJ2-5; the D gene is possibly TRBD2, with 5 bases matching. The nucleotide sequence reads TGTGCCAGCGGGCGGGCAAACCAAGAGACCCAGTACTTC. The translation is CASGRANQETQYF.